The sequence of this T cell receptor beta chain was determined in a study of blood T cell repertoires in COVID-19. About the study: Italy, Spain and the United States were the sources of the convalescent and acute COVID-19 samples.

This clone showed up just once. Trimming took 6 bases from V and 2 from J; bases not matched to a gene: 7. CDR3 length: 15 residues. CDR1 and CDR2 (germline): MNHEY, SMNVEV (reference sequence). Authors' methods: How many nucleated cells were present was estimated from reference gene primer amplification. Using immunoSEQ multiplex PCR, the repertoire was profiled, and TCRdb retains in-frame clones only, with some absent. V and J calls and clone size are as listed in that table; D and trimming were resolved from the DNA. Among under 95,000 clones listed, approximately 85% were seen once. The source material was peripheral blood. This clonotype originated in a woman aged 80 or over with COVID-19, enrolled during active disease. V gene TRBV27 combines with J gene TRBJ2-5, with 9 bases identical to TRBD1. The CDR3 loop is CASSQGQGFQETQYF. DNA for the CDR3: TGTGCCAGCAGCCAGGGACAGGGATTTCAAGAGACCCAGTACTTC.